Listed below are T cell receptor beta chains from one sample, sequenced in a study of PD-L1 blockade in urothelial cancer. Libraries were prepared by immunoSEQ multiplex PCR; TCRdb keeps only in-frame clonotypes and omits some of them. The sample lists under 60,000 clones, about 86% occurring once. The sample in question was PBMCs, obtained around atezolizumab (anti-PD-L1) treatment. These receptors originate from a man between 65 and 80 years old with urothelial cancer. Both conserved end residues are trimmed from each CDR3. D genes are given only for firm matches.

j_gene	v_gene	d_gene	CDR3aa
TRBJ1-5	TRBV19	NA	ASADRENQPQH
TRBJ2-5	TRBV7-9	TRBD2	ASSPGLAQETQY
TRBJ2-1	TRBV2	TRBD2	ASSPAGTIEQF
TRBJ2-7	TRBV19	NA	ASSLTVSYEQY
TRBJ2-2	TRBV6-1	TRBD2	ASSLAGVDAGELF
TRBJ1-2	TRBV4-1	NA	ASSQSLREGANYGYT
TRBJ2-5	TRBV7-3	TRBD2	ASSLGLAGGSGKETQY
TRBJ1-3	TRBV7-6	NA	ASSLALRNTIY
TRBJ2-5	TRBV7-2	TRBD1	ASSLRTGGEGETQY
TRBJ1-1	TRBV7-6	TRBD1	ASSLTGREAF
TRBJ1-2	TRBV7-9	TRBD1	ASSPRTGGNYGYT